The T cell receptor beta chain described here comes from a study of identical twins. TCRdb analysed the 5' RACE reads with MiXCR anew, one entry per CDR3 protein. The profile shows around 510,000 distinct CDR3 sequences, roughly an eighth of them singletons. This clonotype was counted many times. Its cognate antigen is unknown. The ends were cut back, 3 bases at V and 6 bases at J, with 8 bases in the middle. The CDR3 sequence is 12 residues long. Study findings and constraints: Beta out-of-frame sequences showed weaker excess sharing between twins. The study found excess low generation probability among twin-shared out-of-frame alpha sequences.

These records were also assigned to another study, of yellow fever vaccine responses in identical twins. This second study says: As reported, the vaccine T cell response of twins seemed partly convergent and partly personalized.

Source material: CD4+ T cells sorted from blood. V is TRBV12-3 or TRBV12-4 and J is TRBJ1-1; D is uncertain. The sequence was collected from a woman aged 18-29 years in good health. In DNA form, the CDR3 reads TGTGCCAGCAGTTTTGGCTGGTCTGAAGCTTTCTTT. Translation: CASSFGWSEAFF.